This entry lists 8 T cell receptor beta chains sequenced from one sample in a study of blood T cell repertoires in COVID-19. Assay used: immunoSEQ multiplex PCR; TCRdb lists only in-frame clones, some missing. The table has some 70,000 clones, 70% to 90% seen once; the top ten hold more than 1.4%. The specimen was peripheral blood. Source of these receptors: a woman aged 55-69 years with acute or convalescent COVID-19.

This clone was detected only a few times. The chain recombines TRBV5-1 with TRBJ1-2; D unresolved. The ends were cut back, 4 bases at V and 6 bases at J, with 13 bases in the middle. CDR1 SGHRS and CDR2 YFSETQ come from the germline V gene. The CDR3 spans 13 residues. The chain's CDR3 is CASSRQGRDGYTF. CDR3 DNA: TGCGCCAGCAGCCGTCAAGGGAGGGATGGCTACACCTTC.

The chain recombines TRBV9 with TRBJ1-1, with D possibly TRBD1 on 6 matching bases. The CDR3 runs 15 residues. V was pared by 4 bases and J by 0 bases, with 13 bases between. Germline V lookup: CDR1 SGDLS, CDR2 YYNGEE. The CDR3, as DNA: TGTGCCAGCAGCCCTACGGACAGAGTGAACACTGAAGCTTTCTTT. It is translated as CASSPTDRVNTEAFF. The full variable domain, in which reference TRBV9 and TRBJ1-1 provide the parts outside the CDR3, is DSGVTQTPKHLITATGQRVTLRCSPRSGDLSVYWYQQSLDQGLQFLIQYYNGEERAKGNILERFSAQQFPDLHSELNLSSLELGDSALYFCASSPTDRVNTEAFFGQGTRLTVV.

V and J are TRBV11-1 and TRBJ2-2; TRBD1 is a possible D gene (6 bases). Deletions cut 1 base from V and 2 bases from J, with 8 bases between. There are 15 residues in the CDR3. Per germline, CDR1 SGHAT and CDR2 FQDESV (reference sequence). CDR3 coding DNA: TGTGCCAGCAGCTTAGTCGGGACAAACACCGGGGAGCTGTTTTTT. It encodes CASSLVGTNTGELFF.

The count of this clone is one. The chain recombines TRBV15 with TRBJ2-3; TRBD1 matches 7 bases. The V segment lost 9 bases and the J segment 5 bases; nucleotides outside the gene matches: 8. The CDR3 length is 13 residues. Germline V gene sequence: CDR1 LNHNV, CDR2 YYDKDF (reference sequence). The CDR3 DNA is TGTGCCACAGCAAGGGGGCGCGAAGATACGCAGTATTTT. Translated, it gives CATARGREDTQYF.

The rearrangement links TRBV28 to TRBJ2-7; a possible D gene is TRBD1 (6 bases). The CDR3 loop spans 15 amino acids. Germline CDR1 and CDR2: MDHEN and SYDVKM. Trimming left V 4 bases short and J 2 bases short, with 15 bases between. As DNA, the CDR3 is TGTGCCAGCAGTTCCAGGGGCCGGAAAGCCTACGAGCAGTACTTC. Its protein product is CASSSRGRKAYEQYF.

This chain links TRBV18 with TRBJ2-1; D may be TRBD2 (5 bases). The V gene's germline CDR1 is KGHSH and CDR2 LQKENI. Trimming left V 5 bases short and J 6 bases short, with 17 bases between. This CDR3 is built from 15 residues. CDR3: CASSAPLLDFNEQFF. The DNA for the CDR3 is TGTGCCAGCTCAGCCCCGCTACTAGACTTCAATGAGCAGTTCTTC.

The V call is TRBV29-1, the J call TRBJ2-7, with a tentative D call TRBD2 (7 bases). Germline V lookup: CDR1 SQVTM, CDR2 ANQGSEA. The CDR3 contains 12 residues. V lost 3 bases and J 4 bases, leaving 10 bases between the germline ends. CDR3 protein: CSVDGGAYEQYF. The CDR3 DNA is TGCAGCGTTGATGGGGGGGCATACGAGCAGTACTTC.

This clone was picked up one time. V and J are TRBV7-8 and TRBJ1-2; 10 positions agree with TRBD1. Germline CDR1 and CDR2: SGHVS and FQNEAQ. Trimming removed 7 bases from V and 3 bases from J; junction bases left unmatched: 5. The CDR3 totals 14 residues. Written as DNA, the CDR3 is TGTGCCAGCACCCCCGGGACAGGGGACTATGGCTACACCTTC. This gives the protein CASTPGTGDYGYTF.